This note documents a single T cell receptor beta chain sequence. The sample comes from a study of T-cell reconstitution after alpha-beta-depleted transplantation in children. It was with unique molecular identifiers that the TCRbeta library was prepared. TCRdb reprocessed the PCR reads with MiXCR, giving one entry per CDR3 protein. This table has 350,000 to 400,000 distinct CDR3 sequences, roughly 13% appearing once. The sequence came from a human donor who donated a stem cell graft to a child with Fanconi anemia. Here the sequenced sample was PBMCs, taken from the stem cell graft.

DNA for the CDR3: TGTGCCAGCAGTTCCTTGGGACAGAGTTATGGCTACACCTTC. Residues: CASSSLGQSYGYTF. This chain connects TRBV6-5 to TRBJ1-2; 7 bases match TRBD1. With 4 bases clipped from V and 5 bases from J, the junction kept 7 bases outside the gene matches. CDR3 length equals 14 residues. Germline CDR1 reads MNHEY; CDR2 reads SVGAGI.